These 9 T cell receptor beta chains came from one sample sequenced in a study of PD-L1 blockade in urothelial cancer. TCRdb's copy holds only in-frame clones and misses some; the assay was immunoSEQ multiplex PCR. The sample has 70,000 to 75,000 clones, about 89% seen once. The specimen was PBMCs, collected around atezolizumab (anti-PD-L1) treatment. The receptors originated from a man in his 60s with urothelial cancer.

This chain joins TRBV9 and TRBJ1-1; TRBD1 might be the D (6 bases). CDR1 and CDR2 (germline): SGDLS, YYNGEE. V lost 4 bases and J lost 0, with 13 bases in between. The CDR3 sequence is 15 residues long. CDR3 loop: CASSTGSMMNTEAFF. For the CDR3, the DNA is TGTGCCAGCAGCACAGGGAGTATGATGAACACTGAAGCTTTCTTT.

This sequence joins TRBV28 and TRBJ2-2; 12 nucleotides align to TRBD1. Trimming cost V 7 bases and J 6 bases; bases outside gene matches: 6. This CDR3 spans 15 amino acids. Per the germline V gene, CDR1 is MDHEN and CDR2 is SYDVKM. This CDR3 reads CASTGTGGEAGELFF. Here the CDR3 DNA reads TGTGCCAGCACCGGGACAGGGGGCGAGGCCGGGGAGCTGTTTTTT. Drawing the rest from reference TRBV28 and TRBJ2-2, the complete variable domain is DVKVTQSSRYLVKRTGEKVFLECVQDMDHENMFWYRQDPGLGLRLIYFSYDVKMKEKGDIPEGYSVSREKKERFSLILESASTNQTSMYLCASTGTGGEAGELFFGEGSRLTVL.

This clone was recorded once. The chain employs TRBV19 and TRBJ2-1; TRBD2 matches 13 bases. The CDR3 sequence is 16 residues long. V was pared by 7 bases and J by 4 bases, with 7 bases of the junction left unmatched. The germline gives CDR1 LNHDA, CDR2 SQIVND (reference sequence). The CDR3 DNA reads as TGTGCCAGTAACACGAGGGGACTAGCGGGATACAATGAGCAGTTCTTC. It specifies CASNTRGLAGYNEQFF.

The chain recombines TRBV5-1 with TRBJ1-6; perhaps TRBD1 as D (5 bases). Trimming removed 1 base at V and 4 bases at J, with 15 bases between. The CDR3 has 17 amino acids. CDR1 SGHRS and CDR2 YFSETQ come from the germline V gene. For the CDR3, the DNA is TGCGCCAGCAGCTTGTGGGGCAGTTCAGAGTATAATTCACCCCTCCACTTT. Protein: CASSLWGSSEYNSPLHF.

This clone was recorded once. This sequence joins TRBV19 and TRBJ2-2; D call uncertain. From germline, CDR1 is LNHDA and CDR2 SQIVND (reference sequence). V was trimmed by 4 bases and J by 4 bases, leaving 13 bases between them. The length of the CDR3 is 15 residues. CDR3 loop: CASSTSGPPTGELFF. CDR3 bases: TGTGCCAGTAGTACCTCGGGTCCCCCCACCGGGGAGCTGTTTTTT. The entire variable domain, with the rest obtained from reference TRBV19 and TRBJ2-2, is as follows: DGGITQSPKYLFRKEGQNVTLSCEQNLNHDAMYWYRQDPGQGLRLIYYSQIVNDFQKGDIAEGYSVSREKKESFPLTVTSAQKNPTAFYLCASSTSGPPTGELFFGEGSRLTVL.

V usage is TRBV7-3 and J usage is TRBJ1-1; unclear D gene. From germline, CDR1 is SGHTA and CDR2 FQGTGA. This CDR3 comprises 13 residues. Trimming left V 3 bases short and J 3 bases short, with 8 bases between. Written as DNA, the CDR3 is TGTGCCAGCAGCTTGGGCACTTACACTGAAGCTTTCTTT. Translating gives CASSLGTYTEAFF.

The chain couples TRBV7-2 to TRBJ1-1; D might be TRBD1 (5 bases). Germline-derived CDR1 and CDR2 are SGHTA and FQGNSA. This CDR3 has 12 residues. The ends were cut back, 5 bases at V and 7 bases at J, with 11 bases in the middle. CDR3 loop: CASSHDSNEAFF. The CDR3 DNA follows: TGTGCCAGCAGCCACGACAGCAATGAAGCTTTCTTT.

The chain links TRBV27 to TRBJ2-3; 8 bases align to TRBD1. V shed 2 bases and J 3 bases; nucleotides not matched to a gene: 4. CDR1 is MNHEY, CDR2 SMNVEV, per germline (reference sequence). The CDR3 has 15 residues. For the CDR3, the DNA is TGTGCCAGCAGTTTACTGGGACAGGTAACAGATACGCAGTATTTT. It yields the protein CASSLLGQVTDTQYF.

V is TRBV7-2 and J is TRBJ2-5; D is unresolved. Germline V gene data show CDR1 as SGHTA and CDR2 as FQGNSA. The V end was cut by 2 bases, the J end by 5 bases, with 9 bases between. This CDR3 region has 13 residues. DNA for the CDR3: TGTGCCAGCAGCTTACCCTCCGGGGAGACCCAGTACTTC. Translated, it gives CASSLPSGETQYF.